One sample yielded the 31 T cell receptor beta chains listed below, sequenced in a study of OX40 agonist ivuxolimab in advanced cancers. The table came from immunoSEQ multiplex PCR; TCRdb's copy has only in-frame clones and leaves some out. Of about 150,000 clones in the sample, 85% to 95% are singletons; the top ten hold about 0.3%. The source material was CD4+ or CD8+ T cells sorted from blood, sampled in a trial of the OX40 agonist ivuxolimab. These receptors all come from an adult with an advanced solid tumor such as melanoma, head and neck, liver or kidney cancer.

The chain joins TRBV2 to TRBJ2-1; TRBD2 matches 13 bases. V dropped 6 bases and J dropped 6; count of bases not matched to a gene: 5. Germline values: CDR1 SNHLY, CDR2 FYNNEI. The CDR3 totals 15 residues. The CDR3 loop reads CASRLLAGGRNEQFF. The CDR3 nucleotides read TGTGCCAGCAGACTACTAGCGGGGGGGCGCAATGAGCAGTTCTTC. The full variable domain, with the rest looked up from reference TRBV2 and TRBJ2-1, is EPEVTQTPSHQVTQMGQEVILRCVPISNHLYFYWYRQILGQKVEFLVSFYNNEISEKSEIFDDQFSVERPDGSNFTLKIRSTKLEDSAMYFCASRLLAGGRNEQFFGPGTRLTVL.

The gene calls are TRBV5-1 and TRBJ2-1; D perhaps matches TRBD1 (6 bases). This CDR3 has 14 amino acids. Trimming cost V 0 bases and J 9 bases, with 13 bases left between them. Germline assignment: CDR1 SGHRS and CDR2 YFSETQ. The CDR3 nucleotides read TGCGCCAGCAGCTTGGGGCAGGACAGTCCTGAGCAGTTCTTC. Its translation is CASSLGQDSPEQFF. Full variable domain (remainder filled in from reference TRBV5-1 and TRBJ2-1): KAGVTQTPRYLIKTRGQQVTLSCSPISGHRSVSWYQQTPGQGLQFLFEYFSETQRNKGNFPGRFSGRQFSNSRSEMNVSTLELGDSALYLCASSLGQDSPEQFFGPGTRLTVL.

The chain couples TRBV7-2 to TRBJ1-6; D remains unclear. V lost 5 bases to trimming and J lost 9 bases, with 8 bases between them. CDR1 SGHTA and CDR2 FQGNSA come from the germline V gene. The length of the CDR3 is 12 residues. CDR3 loop: CASSPSFSPLHF. CDR3 sequence (DNA): TGTGCCAGCAGCCCATCCTTTTCACCCCTCCACTTT. The full variable domain, its missing parts supplied by reference TRBV7-2 and TRBJ1-6, is GAGVSQSPSNKVTEKGKDVELRCDPISGHTALYWYRQSLGQGLEFLIYFQGNSAPDKSGLPSDRFSAERTGGSVSTLTIQRTQQEDSAVYLCASSPSFSPLHFGNGTRLTVT.

The rearrangement links TRBV10-3 to TRBJ2-2; 7 positions match TRBD1. Germline CDR1 is ENHRY and CDR2 is SYGVKD. J was trimmed by 0 bases and V by 5 bases; bases with no gene match: 3. The CDR3 is made up of 15 amino acids. The CDR3 protein is CAISRGGANTGELFF. Written as DNA, the CDR3 is TGTGCCATCAGTAGAGGGGGCGCGAACACCGGGGAGCTGTTTTTT.

V usage is TRBV6-5 and J usage is TRBJ1-2; 8 bases are shared with TRBD1. J gave up 8 bases and V 0 bases, and 8 bases lay outside the gene matches. Looked up from germline, CDR1 is MNHEY and CDR2 is SVGAGI. The CDR3 contains 15 residues. CDR3 DNA sequence: TGTGCCAGCAGTTACTCAGGACAGGGAAGTCCAGGCTACACCTTC. Translating it yields CASSYSGQGSPGYTF.

This rearrangement joins TRBV4-3 to TRBJ1-2, with 7 bases fitting TRBD1. V shed 1 base and J 4 bases; nucleotides not matched to a gene: 9. CDR3 length equals 16 residues. Looked up from germline, CDR1 is LGHNA and CDR2 is YSLEER. The CDR3 loop reads CASSQVVAGGGYGYTF. CDR3 bases: TGCGCCAGCAGCCAAGTGGTGGCAGGGGGAGGCTATGGCTACACCTTC.

In this sample, this clone turned up once. The J gene is TRBJ2-7, the V gene TRBV11-2, with a possible D match to TRBD2 (7 bases). V was clipped by 5 bases and J by 3 bases, with 17 bases between them. The CDR3 loop spans 15 amino acids. Germline CDR1 reads SGHAT; CDR2 reads FQNNGV. CDR3 loop: CASSTHRGAGYEQYF. The CDR3 DNA reads TGTGCCAGCAGCACGCACCGGGGGGCCGGCTACGAGCAGTACTTC.

The CDR3 here is CASSQLQGRNTF. The DNA for the CDR3 is TGTGCCAGCAGCCAGTTACAGGGACGGAACACCTTC. This chain connects TRBV5-4 to TRBJ1-2; the D gene is possibly TRBD1 (6 bases). Deletions cut 4 bases from V and 12 bases from J, with 16 bases between. The CDR3 is 12 amino acids. In germline, CDR1 is SGHNT, CDR2 YYREEE (reference sequence). Combining the CDR3 with reference TRBV5-4 and TRBJ1-2 gives the whole variable domain ETGVTQSPTHLIKTRGQQVTLRCSSQSGHNTVSWYQQALGQGPQFIFQYYREEENGRGNFPPRFSGLQFPNYSSELNVNALELDDSALYLCASSQLQGRNTFGSGTRLTVV.

Points on this clone: Compared with germline, one end of the junction differs, possibly owing to a read error. The chain carries TRBV11-2 and TRBJ2-7; D is perhaps TRBD1 (6 bases). The CDR3 has 11 amino acids. The germline CDR1 and CDR2 sequences are SGHAT and FQNNGV. The CDR3 bases are TGTGCCAACAGCTTAGGGGGCGAGCAGTACTTC. Its translation: CANSLGGEQYF.

The V and J genes are TRBV5-6 and TRBJ1-1, with a tentative D call TRBD1 (6 bases). The CDR3 length is 13 residues. V was shortened by 3 bases and J by 4 bases, with 10 bases between the two germline ends. Germline V lookup: CDR1 SGHDT, CDR2 YYEEEE. The CDR3 DNA sequence: TGTGCCAGCAGCTATAGGGGGGGCACTGAAGCTTTCTTT. Translation: CASSYRGGTEAFF. Complete variable domain (other parts from reference TRBV5-6 and TRBJ1-1): DAGVTQSPTHLIKTRGQQVTLRCSPKSGHDTVSWYQQALGQGPQFIFQYYEEEERQRGNFPDRFSGHQFPNYSSELNVNALLLGDSALYLCASSYRGGTEAFFGQGTRLTVV.

This clone appeared a single time. The genes are TRBV14 and TRBJ1-2, with 8 nucleotides matching TRBD1. This CDR3 has 15 amino acids. With V trimmed by 4 bases and J by 4 bases, 8 bases remained unmatched. The germline V gene encodes CDR1 SGHDN and CDR2 FVKESK. CDR3 coding DNA: TGTGCCAGCAGCCGAGGGTGGGGACAGGCCTATGGCTACACCTTC. Residues: CASSRGWGQAYGYTF.

This clone has only one observation. The rearrangement joins TRBV7-2 to TRBJ2-7, with unresolved D. V was trimmed by 3 bases and J by 6 bases, leaving 15 bases between them. Germline assignment: CDR1 SGHTA and CDR2 FQGNSA. The CDR3 covers 14 residues. In DNA form, the CDR3 reads TGTGCCAGCAGCTTGTGGGCAGTCCCAGGCGAGCAGTACTTC. Protein: CASSLWAVPGEQYF.

The chain uses TRBV19 and TRBJ1-5; D is ambiguous. The germline V and J ends were trimmed by 1 base and 5 bases, with 3 bases remaining between them. The CDR3 runs 12 residues. Germline V gene sequence: CDR1 LNHDA, CDR2 SQIVND (reference sequence). The CDR3 spells CASSIADQPQHF. The CDR3 nucleotides are TGTGCCAGTAGTATAGCCGATCAGCCCCAGCATTTT.

The rearrangement uses TRBV7-2 and TRBJ2-3; perhaps TRBD2 as D (5 bases). Trimming took 5 bases from V and 4 from J, leaving 16 bases between them. CDR1 is SGHTA, CDR2 FQGNSA, per germline. This CDR3 has 15 amino acids. CDR3 loop: CASSPGLAGADTQYF. The CDR3 DNA reads TGTGCCAGCAGCCCCGGACTGGCCGGGGCAGATACGCAGTATTTT.

This rearrangement joins TRBV4-3 to TRBJ2-3; 11 bases agree with TRBD1. The CDR3 spans 15 residues. The germline CDR1 and CDR2 sequences are LGHNA and YSLEER. The V segment lost 4 bases and the J segment 4 bases; nucleotides outside the gene matches: 4. CDR3 DNA sequence: TGCGCCAGCAGCCGTAGGACAGGGGGCTCAGATACGCAGTATTTT. This codes for CASSRRTGGSDTQYF.

This chain connects TRBV6-5 to TRBJ1-3; D is ambiguous. The germline gives CDR1 MNHEY, CDR2 SVGAGI. Deletions cut 4 bases from V and 0 bases from J, with 7 bases between. This CDR3 is 14 amino acids long. The DNA of the CDR3 is TGTGCCAGCAGTTCGGGGTTCTCTGGAAACACCATATATTTT. Translation gives CASSSGFSGNTIYF.

V gene TRBV2 combines with J gene TRBJ2-7; D not certain. The germline V and J ends were trimmed by 6 bases and 4 bases, with 7 bases remaining between them. Germline loops: CDR1 SNHLY, CDR2 FYNNEI. The CDR3 spans 11 residues. CDR3 bases: TGTGCCAGCAGCCTCGAATACGAGCAGTACTTC. Translated: CASSLEYEQYF.

This chain uses TRBV6-5 with TRBJ1-2; 9 positions agree with TRBD1. The CDR3 loop spans 14 amino acids. Germline V gives CDR1 MNHEY, CDR2 SVGAGI. The ends lost 11 bases at V and 2 bases at J; junction bases unmatched: 9. The CDR3 DNA sequence: TGTGCCGCGCGGTCCGACAGGGGGAACTATGGCTACACCTTC. This gives the protein CAARSDRGNYGYTF.

V is TRBV5-1 and J is TRBJ1-1; weak D call: TRBD1 (5 bases). The CDR3 totals 15 residues. V was shortened by 0 bases and J by 3 bases, with 12 bases between the two germline ends. CDR1 and CDR2 from the germline V gene are SGHRS and YFSETQ. The CDR3: CASSLVAGPDTEAFF. CDR3 sequence (DNA): TGCGCCAGCAGCTTGGTTGCAGGGCCAGACACTGAAGCTTTCTTT. The full variable domain, rest sourced from reference TRBV5-1 and TRBJ1-1, is KAGVTQTPRYLIKTRGQQVTLSCSPISGHRSVSWYQQTPGQGLQFLFEYFSETQRNKGNFPGRFSGRQFSNSRSEMNVSTLELGDSALYLCASSLVAGPDTEAFFGQGTRLTVV.

This chain uses TRBV19 with TRBJ1-3; perhaps TRBD1 as D (6 bases). The CDR3 runs to 17 residues. CDR1 and CDR2 from the germline V gene are LNHDA and SQIVND (reference sequence). V gave up 9 bases and J gave up 5 bases, with 26 bases separating them. Here the CDR3 reads CARHTPWGQGIRNTIYF. CDR3 nucleotides: TGTGCCAGACACACGCCCTGGGGGCAGGGTATTCGAAACACCATATATTTT.

The DNA of the CDR3 is TGTGCCAGCAGTTTTGGGACAGGGGTCCAAGAGACCCAGTACTTC. This codes for CASSFGTGVQETQYF. The genes are TRBV28 and TRBJ2-5; 10 bases are shared with TRBD1. This CDR3 spans 15 amino acids. The V segment lost 3 bases and the J segment 1 base; nucleotides outside the gene matches: 2. Germline CDR1 is MDHEN and CDR2 is SYDVKM.

The CDR3 DNA is TGTGCCAGCAGCTTCAGGGGGGAGGCCTACAATGAGCAGTTCTTC. The encoded protein is CASSFRGEAYNEQFF. V is TRBV5-6 and J is TRBJ2-1, with a weak D call TRBD1 (7 bases). V lost 2 bases and J 2 bases, leaving 11 bases between the germline ends. The germline CDR1 and CDR2 sequences are SGHDT and YYEEEE. This CDR3 spans 15 amino acids.

J is TRBJ2-3 and V is TRBV5-1; no reliable D call. The CDR3 length is 13 residues. Per germline, CDR1 SGHRS and CDR2 YFSETQ. Trimming removed 0 bases at V and 4 bases at J, with 6 bases between. In DNA, the CDR3 is TGCGCCAGCAGCTTGGACTATTCAGATACGCAGTATTTT. It is translated as CASSLDYSDTQYF.

The rearrangement joins TRBV6-5 to TRBJ2-1; perhaps D is TRBD1 or TRBD2 (5 bases each). Germline V CDR1 and CDR2: MNHEY, SVGAGI. The length of the CDR3 is 15 residues. V lost 2 bases and J lost 0, with 8 bases in between. The CDR3 sequence: CASSYPGSSYNEQFF. In nucleotides, the CDR3 is TGTGCCAGCAGTTACCCAGGGAGCTCCTACAATGAGCAGTTCTTC.

The rearrangement links TRBV7-2 to TRBJ2-1, with a tentative D call TRBD2 (6 bases). V shed 5 bases and J shed 3 bases, with 11 bases lying between them. The CDR3 runs 14 residues. The germline V gene encodes CDR1 SGHTA and CDR2 FQGNSA. Here the CDR3 reads CASSRQGLYNEQFF. As DNA, the CDR3 is TGTGCCAGCAGCAGGCAGGGACTCTACAATGAGCAGTTCTTC.

This clone showed up just once. The chain is built from TRBV5-6 and TRBJ2-7; D possibly uses TRBD1 or TRBD2 (5 bases each). V dropped 2 bases and J dropped 2 bases, with 11 bases sitting between them. Germline CDR1 reads SGHDT; CDR2 reads YYEEEE. The CDR3 extends over 14 amino acids. CDR3 DNA sequence: TGTGCCAGCAGCTTCGGGGCGGAGACCTACGAGCAGTACTTC. Translation gives CASSFGAETYEQYF.

The rearrangement joins TRBV7-8 to TRBJ1-5; D is perhaps TRBD1 (5 bases). The V and J ends lost 5 bases and 1 base respectively, with 15 bases between them. Germline-derived CDR1 and CDR2 are SGHVS and FQNEAQ. The CDR3 runs 16 residues. CDR3 residues: CASSPTGGGSNQPQHF. The DNA for the CDR3 is TGTGCCAGCAGCCCGACTGGGGGTGGAAGCAATCAGCCCCAGCATTTT.

The chain links TRBV5-4 to TRBJ2-1; the match to TRBD1 covers 10 bases. The CDR3 length is 16 residues. In germline, CDR1 is SGHNT, CDR2 YYREEE (reference sequence). Trimming at V came to 4 bases and at J to 8 bases, leaving 12 bases not matched to a gene. Written as DNA, the CDR3 is TGTGCCAGCAGCGCCGGTCGGGACAGGGGTGGCCATGAGCAGTTCTTC. It yields the protein CASSAGRDRGGHEQFF.

This chain joins TRBV7-2 and TRBJ1-2; D possibly corresponds to TRBD1 (5 bases). V lost 1 base to trimming and J lost 1 base, with 10 bases between them. This CDR3 region has 15 residues. Germline CDR1 reads SGHTA; CDR2 reads FQGNSA. The CDR3 reads CASSLDGGSNYGYTF. The CDR3 DNA reads as TGTGCCAGCAGCTTAGATGGGGGGAGTAACTATGGCTACACCTTC.

The V gene is TRBV12-5, the J gene TRBJ1-1; D gene unclear. CDR1 and CDR2 from the germline V gene are LGHNT and FRNRAP. V was clipped by 6 bases and J by 3 bases, with 14 bases between them. This CDR3 region has 14 residues. CDR3 protein: CASGRPGDYTEAFF. The CDR3 DNA reads as TGTGCTAGTGGACGGCCCGGGGATTACACTGAAGCTTTCTTT. Variable domain in full (rest from reference TRBV12-5 and TRBJ1-1): DARVTQTPRHKVTEMGQEVTMRCQPILGHNTVFWYRQTMMQGLELLAYFRNRAPLDDSGMPKDRFSAEMPDATLATLKIQPSEPRDSAVYFCASGRPGDYTEAFFGQGTRLTVV.

CDR3 in amino acids: CSVEFDTDTQYF. CDR3 coding DNA: TGCAGCGTTGAATTCGATACAGATACGCAGTATTTT. The V and J genes are TRBV29-1 and TRBJ2-3, with D uncertain. There are 12 residues in the CDR3. Germline V gene sequence: CDR1 SQVTM, CDR2 ANQGSEA. Between the trimmed V and J ends, which lost 2 bases and 3 bases, there was a span of 6 bases.